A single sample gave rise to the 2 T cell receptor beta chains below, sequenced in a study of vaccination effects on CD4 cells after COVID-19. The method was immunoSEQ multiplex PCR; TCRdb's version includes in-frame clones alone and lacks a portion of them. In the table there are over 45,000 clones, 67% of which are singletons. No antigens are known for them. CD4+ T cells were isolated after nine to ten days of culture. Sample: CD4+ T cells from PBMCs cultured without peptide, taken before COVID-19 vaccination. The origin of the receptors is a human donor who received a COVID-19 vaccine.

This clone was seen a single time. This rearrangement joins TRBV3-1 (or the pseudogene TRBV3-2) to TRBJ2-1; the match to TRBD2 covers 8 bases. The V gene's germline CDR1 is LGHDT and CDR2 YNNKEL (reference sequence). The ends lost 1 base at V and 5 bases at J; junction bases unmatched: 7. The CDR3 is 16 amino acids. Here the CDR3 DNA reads TGTGCCAGCAGCCAAGGTCCCTCTAGCGGGCACAATGAGCAGTTCTTC. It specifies CASSQGPSSGHNEQFF.

CDR3 residues: CASSRERDSPLHF. The DNA for the CDR3 is TGTGCCAGCTCACGGGAGAGGGATTCACCCCTCCACTTT. J is TRBJ1-6 and V is TRBV18; no clear D. The CDR3 loop spans 13 amino acids. Germline CDR1 and CDR2: KGHSH and LQKENI. V dropped 4 bases and J dropped 8 bases, with 9 bases sitting between them.